Below are 10 T cell receptor beta chains sequenced from a single sample in a study of human T cells and chemical hapten exposure. Time point noted: patch test 1, 2 weeks after DPC sensitization. The treatment denotes: therapeutic diphenylcyclopropenone sensitization with weekly scalp DPC. Using its own MiXCR run on the RACE reads, TCRdb lists one record per CDR3 protein. The data hold around 340,000 distinct CDR3 sequences, with 5.5% to 8% observed a single time. Material: whole blood, obtained in connection with sensitization to the hapten diphenylcyclopropenone (DPC). The receptors were gathered from a woman aged 18-29 years with alopecia areata. Some clones in this sample may be carry-over from other donors' samples.

This clonotype was picked up a small number of times. V usage is TRBV12-5 and J usage is TRBJ2-7; 9 bases agree with TRBD1. Germline V gene sequence: CDR1 LGHNT, CDR2 FRNRAP. The CDR3 totals 13 residues. Unmatched junction bases numbered 2, after V lost 1 base and J lost 7 bases. The CDR3 DNA reads TGTGCTAGTGGTTTGGGTGGACAGGGGGAGCAGTACTTC. Translation: CASGLGGQGEQYF.

This clonotype showed up just a few times. The V gene is TRBV29-1, the J gene TRBJ2-7; 9 bases agree with TRBD2. CDR1 is SQVTM and CDR2 is ANQGSEA in the germline V gene. Trimming took 2 bases from V and 5 from J; bases not matched to a gene: 4. This CDR3 comprises 13 residues. The CDR3 DNA reads as TGCAGCGTTGAATCTAGCGGGGCCCACGAGCAGTACTTC. Protein: CSVESSGAHEQYF.

On this clonotype: One end of the junction does not line up with germline, which may come from a read error. The rearrangement links TRBV20-1 to TRBJ2-3, with D possibly TRBD2 on 5 matching bases. The CDR3 runs 11 residues. Germline V CDR1 and CDR2: DFQATT, SNEGSKA (reference sequence). The CDR3 region has the DNA TGTTCGGTATACGGGGCAGATACGCAGTATTTT. This codes for CSVYGADTQYF.

This clonotype appeared many times. The gene calls are TRBV5-1 and TRBJ2-5; 10 bases are a match to TRBD2. The CDR3 covers 15 residues. Germline CDR1 and CDR2: SGHRS and YFSETQ. V gave up 2 bases and J gave up 4 bases; unmatched junction bases: 5. Here the CDR3 reads CASSFRASGGETQYF. DNA of the CDR3: TGCGCCAGCAGCTTTCGAGCTAGCGGGGGAGAGACCCAGTACTTC.

Ten or more counts support this clonotype. The genes are TRBV15 and TRBJ2-3, with TRBD1 identical over 12 bases. V gave up 4 bases and J gave up 6 bases; unmatched junction bases: 8. The germline V gene has CDR1 LNHNV and CDR2 YYDKDF (reference sequence). The CDR3 contains 16 residues. This CDR3 is CATSITPGTGGDTQYF. The CDR3 nucleotides read TGTGCCACCAGCATCACTCCCGGGACAGGGGGCGATACGCAGTATTTT.

This clonotype was counted between two and nine times. The V gene is TRBV18, the J gene TRBJ2-7; D unclear. This CDR3 spans 12 amino acids. From germline, CDR1 is KGHSH and CDR2 LQKENI. The V gene lost 1 base and the J gene lost 2 bases, with 3 bases spanning the gap. The CDR3 bases are TGTGCCAGCTCACCACGGACCTACGAGCAGTACTTC. Its protein product is CASSPRTYEQYF.

This clonotype appeared many times. The chain uses TRBV5-6 and TRBJ1-4, with a weak D call TRBD1 (6 bases). Trimming cost V 0 bases and J 9 bases, with 15 bases left between them. Looked up from germline, CDR1 is SGHDT and CDR2 is YYEEEE. There are 15 residues in the CDR3. The DNA for the CDR3 is TGTGCCAGCAGCTTGGACGGACAGCCGCCCCAAAAACTGTTTTTT. It yields the protein CASSLDGQPPQKLFF.

In this sample, this clonotype turned up a few times. The V call is TRBV2, the J call TRBJ2-3; D may be TRBD2 (7 bases). The V end lost 5 bases, the J end lost 1 base, and 16 bases lay between the germline ends. The CDR3 extends over 16 amino acids. Germline CDR1 reads SNHLY; CDR2 reads FYNNEI. The CDR3 coding sequence is TGTGCCAGCAGTCCAAACGGGGGGCTTGGCACAGATACGCAGTATTTT. Translated, it gives CASSPNGGLGTDTQYF. Combining the CDR3 with reference TRBV2 and TRBJ2-3 gives the whole variable domain EPEVTQTPSHQVTQMGQEVILRCVPISNHLYFYWYRQILGQKVEFLVSFYNNEISEKSEIFDDQFSVERPDGSNFTLKIRSTKLEDSAMYFCASSPNGGLGTDTQYFGPGTRLTVL.

This clonotype was recorded at least ten times. The V gene is TRBV28, the J gene TRBJ2-5; D is ambiguous. CDR1 and CDR2 from the germline V gene are MDHEN and SYDVKM. This CDR3 region has 16 residues. Deletions cut 3 bases from V and 1 base from J, with 15 bases between. The CDR3 DNA is TGTGCCAGCAGTTTTTCCCCTTTTCCAGCCCAAGAGACCCAGTACTTC. Translated: CASSFSPFPAQETQYF.

This clonotype was seen repeatedly, ten times or more. The V and J genes are TRBV11-3 and TRBJ2-3; D is uncertain. The CDR3 runs 15 residues. Trimming removed 4 bases at V and 0 bases at J, with 11 bases between. The V gene's germline CDR1 is SGHNT and CDR2 YENEEA. As DNA, the CDR3 is TGTGCCAGCAGCTCGCGAGCCGGAAGCACAGATACGCAGTATTTT. It specifies CASSSRAGSTDTQYF.